This TCR beta chain was retrieved from a study of OX40 agonist ivuxolimab in advanced cancers. Study outcomes and limitations: On average, CD8+ T cells had more expanded clones than CD4+.

The germline gives CDR1 SGHRS, CDR2 YFSETQ. The CDR3 has 13 residues. The ends were cut back, 0 bases at V and 9 bases at J, with 10 bases in the middle. The table lists this clone with a few counts. What it recognizes is unknown. Produced via immunoSEQ multiplex PCR; TCRdb's table is partial and in-frame only. This table has more than 45,000 clones, 70% to 80% appearing once. J is TRBJ1-5 and V is TRBV5-1; possible D gene TRBD1, 5 bases. This clonotype was obtained from an adult with an advanced solid tumor such as melanoma, head and neck, liver or kidney cancer. The input for sequencing was CD4+ or CD8+ T cells sorted from blood, taken in a trial of the OX40 agonist ivuxolimab. The CDR3 bases are TGCGCCAGCAGCTTGGCCCAGGGAGGGCCCCAGCATTTT. It yields the protein CASSLAQGGPQHF.